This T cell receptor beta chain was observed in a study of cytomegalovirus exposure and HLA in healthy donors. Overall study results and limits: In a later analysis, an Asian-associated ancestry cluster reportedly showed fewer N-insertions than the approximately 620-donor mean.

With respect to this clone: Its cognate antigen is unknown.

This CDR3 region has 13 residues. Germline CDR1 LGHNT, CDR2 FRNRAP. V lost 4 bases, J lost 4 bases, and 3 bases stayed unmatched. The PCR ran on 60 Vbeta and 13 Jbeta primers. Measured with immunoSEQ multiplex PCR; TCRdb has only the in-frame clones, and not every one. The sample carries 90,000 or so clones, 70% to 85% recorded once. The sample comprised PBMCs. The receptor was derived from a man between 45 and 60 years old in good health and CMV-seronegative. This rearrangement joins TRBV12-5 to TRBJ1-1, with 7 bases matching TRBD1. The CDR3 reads CASGSQGSTEAFF. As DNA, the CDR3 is TGTGCTAGTGGTTCACAGGGGAGCACTGAAGCTTTCTTT.